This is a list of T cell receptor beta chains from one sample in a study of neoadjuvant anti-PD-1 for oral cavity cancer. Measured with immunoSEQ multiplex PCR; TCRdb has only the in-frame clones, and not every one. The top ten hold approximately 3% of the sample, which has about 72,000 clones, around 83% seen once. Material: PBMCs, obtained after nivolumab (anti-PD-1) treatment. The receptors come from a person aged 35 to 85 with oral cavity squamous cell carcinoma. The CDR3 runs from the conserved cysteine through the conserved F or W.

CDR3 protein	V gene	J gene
CASKEIGTGELFF	TRBV2	TRBJ2-2
CAWGSRGAIPGANVLTF	TRBV30	TRBJ2-6
CASSLDSGNTEAFF	TRBV5-1	TRBJ1-1
CASSLVVGTQETQYF	TRBV7-2	TRBJ2-5
CASSLGVVEKLFF	TRBV7-8	TRBJ1-4
CSARPHLEQYF	TRBV20-1	TRBJ2-7
CASSWGETQYF	TRBV6-1	TRBJ2-5
CASSPDRGSYNEQFF	TRBV6-5	TRBJ2-1
CASSERVTASPLGEQYF	TRBV2	TRBJ2-7
CASSLKTGTDEQYF	TRBV27	TRBJ2-7
CASSDGEPGELFF	TRBV25-1	TRBJ2-2
CASSPGLGYGYTF	TRBV5-6	TRBJ1-2
CASSATSGSQYEQYF	TRBV5-1	TRBJ2-7
CASSISGLASTQYF	TRBV7-8	TRBJ2-5
CATSRDWRTGGFF	TRBV15	TRBJ2-1
CAWREERGHYEQYF	TRBV30	TRBJ2-7
CASSEAGGSGPETQYF	TRBV2	TRBJ2-5
CASSLGIQETQYF	TRBV7-3	TRBJ2-5
CASSYSGVILAKNIQYF	TRBV6-7	TRBJ2-4
CASSLGVGAGNTIYF	TRBV5-4	TRBJ1-3
CASSLLTVGEQYF	TRBV28	TRBJ2-7
CAWSGLFRTPAGNTIYF	TRBV30	TRBJ1-3
CASSRDGTQYYGYTF	TRBV5-1	TRBJ1-2
CASSSGLTSGNTIYF	TRBV7-8	TRBJ1-3
CASSVDRGTGELFF	TRBV19	TRBJ2-2
CASSGQGFSGYTF	TRBV18	TRBJ1-2
CASSQDKGGTEAFF	TRBV4-1	TRBJ1-1
CASTLSGSGNTIYF	TRBV6-6	TRBJ1-3
CASSRDKITDTQYF	TRBV19	TRBJ2-3
CASSFDRVHEQYF	TRBV7-3	TRBJ2-7
CASSEGGTPDTQYF	TRBV10-1	TRBJ2-3
CASSLSDYSYNEQFF	TRBV5-1	TRBJ2-1
CASSSVPTGDGYTF	TRBV6-5	TRBJ1-2
CASSPDSFRNEQFF	TRBV5-1	TRBJ2-1
CASSIGGRETQYF	TRBV19	TRBJ2-5
CAWRPGVNTGELFF	TRBV30	TRBJ2-2
CASSVGEYRTGLFYGYTF	TRBV9	TRBJ1-2
CASSYVGYGGTEAFF	TRBV6-5	TRBJ1-1
CAWGKYTDTQYF	TRBV30	TRBJ2-3
CASSYVQGITGNTIYF	TRBV6-6	TRBJ1-3
CAISEARDSNTGELFF	TRBV10-3	TRBJ2-2
CASSVGTGDQETQYF	TRBV5-1	TRBJ2-5
CASTLGPDELREQYF	TRBV9	TRBJ2-7